The subject of this entry is one T cell receptor (beta chain). Its antigen remains unknown. Trimming shortened V by 5 bases and J by 6 bases, and 12 bases separated the two germline ends. This CDR3 contains 13 residues. The data derive from a study of T cells after yellow fever vaccination. Each CDR3 protein gets one entry after TCRdb re-called the 5' RACE reads with MiXCR. The table records some 300,000 distinct CDR3 sequences, over 8.5% of them present only once. The study, taken as a whole, reports: Weaker overall, the secondary response nonetheless peaked faster (day 5 versus 15). The booster saw the reappearance of most primary-vaccination clones (around 96% CD4, about 85% CD8).

The sample in question was CD4+ T cells sorted from PBMCs, obtained 45 days after the yellow fever booster vaccination. V usage is TRBV12-3 or TRBV12-4 and J usage is TRBJ2-3; D is unclear. This clonotype was obtained from a man younger than 35 who received the YFV17D yellow fever vaccine. CDR3 nucleotide sequence: TGTGCCAGCAGTCCCGGAACTCCGGATACGCAGTATTTT. The encoded protein is CASSPGTPDTQYF.